Listed below are T cell receptor beta chains from one sample, sequenced in a study of CD8 T cells in Susac syndrome. One entry per CDR3 protein, called by TCRdb with MiXCR from the immunoSEQ multiplex PCR reads. The sample carries approximately 220,000 distinct CDR3 sequences, 95% recorded once. The sequencing sample was made of CD4+ T cells from PBMCs. Source of these receptors: a human donor with multiple sclerosis. Both conserved end residues are part of each CDR3. Each record gives: V gene, J gene, D gene, clone size, CDR3 DNA, CDR3 protein. A D gene is named only where the DNA matches it firmly. Not every row has a clone size; where given, it reads once, few, many or a size class.

TRBV30	TRBJ1-1	.	.	TGTGCCTGGAGGATCATTCTAGGATGGCAGGGGAACACTGAAGCTTTCTTT	CAWRIILGWQGNTEAFF
TRBV27	TRBJ2-3	TRBD2	.	TGTGCCGGCACCCGACTAGCGGCAGATACGCAGTATTTT	CAGTRLAADTQYF
TRBV30	TRBJ2-3	TRBD1	.	TGTGCCTGGAGTGCAGGGGGAAGCACAGATACGCAGTATTTT	CAWSAGGSTDTQYF
TRBV20-1	TRBJ2-3	TRBD2	.	TGCAGTGCTAGTCAGCGGGGGGCATTGGATACGCAGTATTTT	CSASQRGALDTQYF
TRBV4-1	TRBJ1-6	.	.	TGCGCCAGCAGCCAAAGCCAGACAGAGAAATATAATTCACCCCTCCACTTT	CASSQSQTEKYNSPLHF
TRBV7-2	TRBJ2-7	.	.	TGTGCCAGCAGCTTGGGGGGAACCCTCTACGAGCAGTACTTC	CASSLGGTLYEQYF
TRBV20-1	TRBJ1-6	.	.	TGCAGTGCCCCCACCCCGGGGGGTAATTCACCCCTCCACTTT	CSAPTPGGNSPLHF
TRBV5-1	TRBJ2-7	.	.	TGCGCCAGCAGCCTGGACAGCACCTACGAGCAGTACTTC	CASSLDSTYEQYF
TRBV4-1	TRBJ2-7	.	.	TGCGCCAGCAGCCAAGTTCAGCGGTCCCCTAACGAGCAGTACTTC	CASSQVQRSPNEQYF
TRBV24-1	TRBJ2-5	.	.	TGTGCCACCCAGAGGCACCCCCAAGAGACCCAGTACTTC	CATQRHPQETQYF
TRBV4-2	TRBJ2-3	.	once	TGTGCCAGCAGCCTACCAGACTCGACAGATACGCAGTATTTT	CASSLPDSTDTQYF
TRBV25-1	TRBJ1-6	.	.	TGTGCCAGCAGCTTCGGGGGAAACAATTCACCCCTCCACTTT	CASSFGGNNSPLHF
TRBV6-4	TRBJ2-1	TRBD2	.	TGTGCCAGCAGTACTAGCGGGGGACAGTACAATGAGCAGTTCTTC	CASSTSGGQYNEQFF
TRBV20-1	TRBJ1-6	.	.	TGCAGTGCTATACCTCCTCTGAGCTCCTATAATTCACCCCTCCACTTT	CSAIPPLSSYNSPLHF
TRBV14	TRBJ2-2	.	.	TGTGCCAGCAGCCCCAATGGAGCCGGGGAGCTGTTTTTT	CASSPNGAGELFF
TRBV14	TRBJ2-2	TRBD2	.	TGTGCCAGCAGCCAAGCGGGGGGGACGAACACCGGGGAGCTGTTTTTT	CASSQAGGTNTGELFF
TRBV18	TRBJ2-7	TRBD1	.	TGTGCCAGCTCACTTCCGGGACAGGGCTACGAGCAGTACTTC	CASSLPGQGYEQYF
TRBV12-3/TRBV12-4	TRBJ2-3	.	few	TGTGCCAGCAGTTTAGATTCGGGTGGGACAGATACGCAGTATTTT	CASSLDSGGTDTQYF
TRBV5-6	TRBJ1-5	TRBD1	.	TGTGCCAGCAGCAGAGGACAGGGAGGGCCTCAGCCCCAGCATTTT	CASSRGQGGPQPQHF
TRBV6-6	TRBJ1-2	.	.	TGTGCCAGCACCGTTGCGTCTAACTATGGCTACACCTTC	CASTVASNYGYTF
TRBV3-1	TRBJ1-2	.	.	TGTGCCAGCAGCCAAGATCTCGCAGCGCGAAACTATGGCTACACCTTC	CASSQDLAARNYGYTF
TRBV30	TRBJ2-1	.	.	TGTGCCTGGAGTGGGGGGCCATCCTACAATGAGCAGTTCTTC	CAWSGGPSYNEQFF
TRBV7-6	TRBJ1-1	.	.	TGTGCCAGCAGCCTTAGGTGGCTCACTGAAGCTTTCTTT	CASSLRWLTEAFF
TRBV28	TRBJ1-6	.	once	TGTGCCAGCAGTTTCGGCCGCGCCTCACCCCTCCACTTT	CASSFGRASPLHF